These 3 T cell receptor beta chains were sequenced from one sample in a study of HIV-infected patients and healthy controls. All unsorted peripheral T cells were captured because whole blood was used without fractionation. Alpha and beta constant-region primers primed reverse transcription of around 540 ng RNA. Each of the alpha and beta chains got its own library through chain-specific third strand synthesis with indices. TCRdb itself ran the 5' RACE reads through MiXCR, one entry per CDR3 protein. The data hold about 14,000 distinct CDR3 sequences, with 9.9% observed a single time. The sample taken for sequencing was blood. These receptors were taken from an adult in good health.

This clonotype was counted many times. The CDR3 coding sequence is TGTGCCTGGAGTGCTCACCGAGGACAGATTCGGTACGAGCAGTACTTC. It yields the protein CAWSAHRGQIRYEQYF. The rearrangement links TRBV30 to TRBJ2-7, with a possible D match to TRBD1 (6 bases). CDR1 GTSNPN and CDR2 SVGIG come from the germline V gene (reference sequence). V was cut by 1 base and J by 4 bases, with 20 bases left in between. The CDR3 extends over 16 amino acids.

Many counts were recorded for this clonotype. This chain links TRBV29-1 with TRBJ2-5; the D gene is possibly TRBD2 (7 bases). The CDR3 sequence is 13 residues long. Per germline, CDR1 SQVTM and CDR2 ANQGSEA. V lost 3 bases, J lost 4 bases, and 12 bases lay in between. The CDR3 nucleotides read TGCAGCGTTGAGGTTGGGGGGGCAGAGACCCAGTACTTC. It specifies CSVEVGGAETQYF.

The genes are TRBV4-3 and TRBJ2-7, with 7 nucleotides matching TRBD1. CDR3 length equals 15 residues. V trimming: 1 base; J trimming: 2 bases; junction bases outside the gene matches: 5. From germline, CDR1 is LGHNA and CDR2 YSLEER. The CDR3 nucleotides read TGCGCCAGCAGCCAAGGGACAGGCGAAACCTACGAGCAGTACTTC. It is translated as CASSQGTGETYEQYF.